A single sample is the source of the 10 T cell receptor beta chains below, sequenced in a study of response to subunit inactivated influenza vaccine. TCRdb reprocessed the RT-PCR reads via MiXCR and lists one record per CDR3 protein. This table has about 780,000 distinct CDR3 sequences, roughly 20% appearing once. The sample consisted of PBMCs from blood, taken around 5 days after vaccination. These receptors were obtained from a man aged 50-60 years who received an inactivated influenza vaccine.

This clonotype was detected a few times. The V and J genes are TRBV10-3 and TRBJ1-4, with 10 bases aligning to TRBD1. The CDR3 runs to 15 residues. Losses at the gene ends were 0 bases for V and 7 bases for J; bases not matched to a gene: 2. CDR1 ENHRY and CDR2 SYGVKD come from the germline V gene. Here the CDR3 reads CAISESRDRGEKLFF. The CDR3 DNA reads as TGTGCCATCAGTGAGTCCCGGGACAGGGGTGAAAAACTGTTTTTT.

The gene calls are TRBV12-3 or TRBV12-4 and TRBJ2-1; D call uncertain. Trimming left V 7 bases short and J 10 bases short, with 20 bases between. The CDR3 runs to 14 residues. The CDR3 nucleotides read TGTGCCAGCACCTTAGTCGCGTCGGAGCGAGAGCAGTTCTTC. Its translation is CASTLVASEREQFF.

This clonotype was seen many times. Germline is not matched at one junction end, which may reflect a read error. The CDR3 DNA sequence: TGTGCCAGCAGCTTAGCAGGGGTACCCTACGAGCAGTACTTC. Protein product: CASSLAGVPYEQYF. This chain joins TRBV5-1 and TRBJ2-7, with D possibly being TRBD1 (6 bases). Germline CDR1 SGHRS, CDR2 YFSETQ. The CDR3 is 14 residues long.

The chain uses TRBV4-1 and TRBJ2-7; 7 bases line up with TRBD1. Germline trimming cut 1 base from V and 4 bases from J; bases unmatched to any gene: 7. Germline loops: CDR1 MGHRA, CDR2 YSYEKL. The CDR3 spans 15 residues. In DNA, the CDR3 is TGCGCCAGCAGCCAAGTGATGGCAGGGGGATACGAGCAGTACTTC. Its translation: CASSQVMAGGYEQYF.

This clonotype appeared a few times. The V call is TRBV6-5, the J call TRBJ2-7, with TRBD1 as a possible D gene (6 bases). This CDR3 has 14 amino acids. Germline V gene data show CDR1 as MNHEY and CDR2 as SVGAGI. Trimming shortened V by 6 bases and J by 2 bases, and 14 bases separated the two germline ends. CDR3 protein: CASRYTTGAYEQYF. The CDR3 bases are TGTGCCAGCAGATACACGACAGGTGCCTACGAGCAGTACTTC.

This clonotype was detected a few times. The gene calls are TRBV4-2 and TRBJ2-2; D is ambiguous. Looked up from germline, CDR1 is LGHNA and CDR2 is YNFKEQ. Trimming left V 5 bases short and J 3 bases short, with 7 bases between. This CDR3 spans 13 amino acids. This chain's CDR3 is CASSTLDTGELFF. In DNA form, the CDR3 reads TGTGCCAGCAGCACCCTGGACACCGGGGAGCTGTTTTTT.

This clonotype has just a few counts. CDR3 sequence (DNA): TGCAGTGCTAGAGATCCTATCCACACGACCTACGAGCAGTACTTC. It encodes CSARDPIHTTYEQYF. V usage is TRBV20-1 and J usage is TRBJ2-7; D gene ambiguous. Germline lookup yields CDR1 DFQATT and CDR2 SNEGSKA (reference sequence). Trimming took off 0 bases at V and 2 bases at J, with 14 bases between the two ends. This CDR3 contains 15 residues.

The chain links TRBV7-9 to TRBJ2-1; 8 nucleotides line up with TRBD2. The CDR3 sequence is 14 residues long. Trimming took 5 bases from V and 9 from J; bases not matched to a gene: 9. Germline loops: CDR1 SEHNR, CDR2 FQNEAQ (reference sequence). The CDR3 region has the DNA TGTGCCAGCAGCCCGAAGCTAGCGGGCACTGAGCAGTTCTTC. Its protein is CASSPKLAGTEQFF.

This rearrangement joins TRBV20-1 to TRBJ2-7, with D unclear. The CDR3 consists of 11 residues. V shed 0 bases and J shed 7 bases, with 7 bases lying between them. Germline CDR1 and CDR2: DFQATT and SNEGSKA (reference sequence). CDR3 DNA sequence: TGCAGTGCTAGAGATAAGGGTGAGCAGTACTTC. Amino acids: CSARDKGEQYF.

This clonotype turned up a few times. The chain couples TRBV5-1 to TRBJ1-4, with 8 bases matching TRBD1. The CDR3 is made up of 17 amino acids. Germline V gene data show CDR1 as SGHRS and CDR2 as YFSETQ. V shed 0 bases and J 3 bases; nucleotides not matched to a gene: 7. CDR3 sequence reads: CASSLVALGQANEKLFF. The CDR3 DNA follows: TGCGCCAGCAGCTTGGTGGCGTTGGGACAGGCTAATGAAAAACTGTTTTTT.